This T cell receptor beta chain emerged from a study of blood T cell repertoires in COVID-19. This clone was found a few times. Assay: immunoSEQ multiplex PCR; the TCRdb copy retains only in-frame clones and omits some. This sample has some 150,000 clones, with roughly 79% found just once. CDR3 length: 16 amino acids. Deletions cut 4 bases from V and 4 bases from J, with 16 bases between. Per germline, CDR1 MNHNS and CDR2 SASEGT. The source material was peripheral blood. V and J are TRBV6-1 and TRBJ2-2; TRBD2 is a possible D gene (6 bases). This sequence was found in a human donor with acute or convalescent COVID-19. The donor label of this sample is uncertain. The CDR3: CASSVMEGRGTGELFF. CDR3 nucleotide sequence: TGTGCCAGCAGTGTGATGGAGGGACGAGGCACCGGGGAGCTGTTTTTT.